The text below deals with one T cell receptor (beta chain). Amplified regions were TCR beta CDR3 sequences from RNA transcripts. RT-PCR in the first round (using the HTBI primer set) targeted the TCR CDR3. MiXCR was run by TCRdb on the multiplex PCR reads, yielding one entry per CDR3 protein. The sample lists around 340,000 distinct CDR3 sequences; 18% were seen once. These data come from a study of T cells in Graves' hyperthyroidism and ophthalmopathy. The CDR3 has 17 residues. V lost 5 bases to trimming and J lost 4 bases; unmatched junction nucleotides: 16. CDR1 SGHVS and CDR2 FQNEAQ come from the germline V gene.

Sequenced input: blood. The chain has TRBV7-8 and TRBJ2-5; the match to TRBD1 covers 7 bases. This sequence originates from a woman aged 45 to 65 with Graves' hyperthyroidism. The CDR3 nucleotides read TGTGCCAGCAGCCCGAGCTCAAGACAGGGATCGGGAGAGACCCAGTACTTC. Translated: CASSPSSRQGSGETQYF. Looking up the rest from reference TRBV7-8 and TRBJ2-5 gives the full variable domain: GAGVSQSPRYKVAKRGQDVALRCDPISGHVSLFWYQQALGQGPEFLTYFQNEAQLDKSGLPSDRFFAERPEGSVSTLKIQRTQQEDSAVYLCASSPSSRQGSGETQYFGPGTRLLVL.